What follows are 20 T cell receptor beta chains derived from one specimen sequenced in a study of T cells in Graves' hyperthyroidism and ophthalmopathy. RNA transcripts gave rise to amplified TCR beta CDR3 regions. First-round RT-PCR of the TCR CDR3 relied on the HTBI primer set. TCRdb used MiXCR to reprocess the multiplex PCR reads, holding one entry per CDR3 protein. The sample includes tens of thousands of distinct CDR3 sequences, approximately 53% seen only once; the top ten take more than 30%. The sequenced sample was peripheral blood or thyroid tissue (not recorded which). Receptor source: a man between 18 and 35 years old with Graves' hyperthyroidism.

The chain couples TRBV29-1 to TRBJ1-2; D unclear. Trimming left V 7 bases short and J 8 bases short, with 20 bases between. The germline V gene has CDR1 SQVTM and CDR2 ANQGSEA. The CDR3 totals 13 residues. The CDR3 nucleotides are TGCAGCGCCCAGACCGGGAGAGGTGGAGGCTACACCTTC. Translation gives CSAQTGRGGGYTF.

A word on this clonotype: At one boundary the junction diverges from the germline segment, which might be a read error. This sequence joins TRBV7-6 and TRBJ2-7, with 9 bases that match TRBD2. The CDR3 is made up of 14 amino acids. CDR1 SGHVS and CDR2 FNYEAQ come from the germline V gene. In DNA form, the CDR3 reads TGTGTCAGCAGCTTAGCTAGCGGGACCTACGAGCAGTACTTC. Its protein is CVSSLASGTYEQYF.

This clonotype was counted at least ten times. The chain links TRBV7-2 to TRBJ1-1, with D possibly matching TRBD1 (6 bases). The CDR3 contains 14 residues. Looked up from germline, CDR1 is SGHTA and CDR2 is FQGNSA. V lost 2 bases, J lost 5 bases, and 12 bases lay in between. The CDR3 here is CASSLRGAGTEAFF. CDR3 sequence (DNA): TGTGCCAGCAGCTTACGGGGGGCTGGTACTGAAGCTTTCTTT.

CDR3 bases: TGCAGCGTACGGGACAGGGCTAACTATGGCTACACCTTC. It is translated as CSVRDRANYGYTF. The chain links TRBV29-1 to TRBJ1-2, with 9 bases fitting TRBD1. The junction had 2 bases not matched to a gene; V was cut back by 6 bases and J by 0 bases. The CDR3 sequence is 13 residues long. Germline V lookup: CDR1 SQVTM, CDR2 ANQGSEA.

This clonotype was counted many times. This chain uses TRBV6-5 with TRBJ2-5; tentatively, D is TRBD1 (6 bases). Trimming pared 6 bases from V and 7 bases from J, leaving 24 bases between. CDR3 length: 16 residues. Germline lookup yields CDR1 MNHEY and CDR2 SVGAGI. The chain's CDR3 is CASRYAPDSSRWTQYF. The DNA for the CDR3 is TGTGCCAGCAGATATGCTCCGGACAGCTCCCGGTGGACCCAGTACTTC.

The CDR3 loop is CASSPGQGSNSPLHF. Written as DNA, the CDR3 is TGTGCCAGCAGTCCGGGACAGGGGAGTAATTCACCCCTCCACTTT. The V call is TRBV7-8, the J call TRBJ1-6, with 10 positions matching TRBD1. The germline gives CDR1 SGHVS, CDR2 FQNEAQ. This CDR3 contains 15 residues. After removal of 6 bases from V and 6 bases from J, the junction contained 5 bases not matched to a gene. Based on the CDR3 plus reference TRBV7-8 and TRBJ1-6, the full variable domain is GAGVSQSPRYKVAKRGQDVALRCDPISGHVSLFWYQQALGQGPEFLTYFQNEAQLDKSGLPSDRFFAERPEGSVSTLKIQRTQQEDSAVYLCASSPGQGSNSPLHFGNGTRLTVT.

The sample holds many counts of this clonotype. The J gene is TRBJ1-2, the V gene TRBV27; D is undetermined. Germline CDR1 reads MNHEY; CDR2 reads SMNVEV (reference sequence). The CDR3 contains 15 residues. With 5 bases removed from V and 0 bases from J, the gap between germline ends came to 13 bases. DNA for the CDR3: TGTGCCAGCAGTCACCTAAGTATTTCTAACTATGGCTACACCTTC. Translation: CASSHLSISNYGYTF.

The CDR3 sequence is CASSFGQDYEQYF. The DNA of the CDR3 is TGTGCCAGCAGCTTCGGGCAGGACTACGAGCAGTACTTC. This sequence joins TRBV7-2 and TRBJ2-7; D remains unclear. V lost 3 bases and J 3 bases, leaving 9 bases between the germline ends. Germline V gene sequence: CDR1 SGHTA, CDR2 FQGNSA. This CDR3 is 13 amino acids long.

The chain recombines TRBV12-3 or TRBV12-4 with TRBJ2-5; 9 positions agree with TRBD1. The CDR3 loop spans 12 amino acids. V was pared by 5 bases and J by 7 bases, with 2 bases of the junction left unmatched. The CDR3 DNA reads TGTGCCAGCAGTCAGGGACAGGGGACCCAGTACTTC. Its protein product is CASSQGQGTQYF.

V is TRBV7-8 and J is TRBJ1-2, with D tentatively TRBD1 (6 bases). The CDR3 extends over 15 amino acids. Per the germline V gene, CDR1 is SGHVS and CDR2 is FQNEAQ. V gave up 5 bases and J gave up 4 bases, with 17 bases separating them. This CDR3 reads CASSLQGIRSYGYTF. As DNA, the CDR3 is TGTGCCAGCAGCCTGCAGGGGATAAGGTCCTATGGCTACACCTTC.

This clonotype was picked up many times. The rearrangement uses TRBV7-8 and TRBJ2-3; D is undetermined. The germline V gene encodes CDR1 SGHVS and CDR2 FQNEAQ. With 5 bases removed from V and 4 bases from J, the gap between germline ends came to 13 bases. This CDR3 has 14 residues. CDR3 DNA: TGTGCCAGCAGCCCGGCCCGGACGTCAGATACGCAGTATTTT. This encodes CASSPARTSDTQYF.

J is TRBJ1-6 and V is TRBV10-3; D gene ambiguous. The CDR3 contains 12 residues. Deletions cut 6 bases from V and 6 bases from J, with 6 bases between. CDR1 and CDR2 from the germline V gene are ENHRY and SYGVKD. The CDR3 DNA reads TGTGCCATCAGGGGTCGTAATTCACCCCTCCACTTT. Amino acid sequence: CAIRGRNSPLHF.

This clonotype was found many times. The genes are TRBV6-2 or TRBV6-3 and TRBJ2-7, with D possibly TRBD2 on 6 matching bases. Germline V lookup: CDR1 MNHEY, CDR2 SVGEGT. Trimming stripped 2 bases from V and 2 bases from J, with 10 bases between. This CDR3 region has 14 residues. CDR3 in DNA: TGTGCCAGCAGTTACCGTGGAGGGCCCTACGAGCAGTACTTC. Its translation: CASSYRGGPYEQYF.

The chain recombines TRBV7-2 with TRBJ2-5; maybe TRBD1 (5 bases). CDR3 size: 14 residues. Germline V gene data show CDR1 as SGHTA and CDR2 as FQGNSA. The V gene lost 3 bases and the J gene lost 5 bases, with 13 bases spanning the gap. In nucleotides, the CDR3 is TGTGCCAGCAGCTTGGCCGCAGGGTTGGAGACCCAGTACTTC. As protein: CASSLAAGLETQYF.

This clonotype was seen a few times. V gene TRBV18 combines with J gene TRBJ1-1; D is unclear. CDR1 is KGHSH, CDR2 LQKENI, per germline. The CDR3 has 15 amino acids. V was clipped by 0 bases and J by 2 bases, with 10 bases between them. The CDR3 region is CASSPPGRINTEAFF. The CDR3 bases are TGTGCCAGCTCACCACCTGGACGGATTAACACTGAAGCTTTCTTT.

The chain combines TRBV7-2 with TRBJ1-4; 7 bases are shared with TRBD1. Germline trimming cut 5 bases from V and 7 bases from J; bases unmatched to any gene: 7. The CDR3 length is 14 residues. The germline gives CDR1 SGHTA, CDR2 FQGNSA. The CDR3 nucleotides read TGTGCCAGCAGCCAAAGACAGGGACCTGAAAAACTGTTTTTT. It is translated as CASSQRQGPEKLFF.

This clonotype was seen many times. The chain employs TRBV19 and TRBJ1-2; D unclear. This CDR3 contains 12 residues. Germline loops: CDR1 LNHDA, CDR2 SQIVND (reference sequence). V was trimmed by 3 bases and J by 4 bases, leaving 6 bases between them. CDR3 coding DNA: TGTGCCAGTAGTATTGACGGCTATGGCTACACCTTC. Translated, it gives CASSIDGYGYTF.

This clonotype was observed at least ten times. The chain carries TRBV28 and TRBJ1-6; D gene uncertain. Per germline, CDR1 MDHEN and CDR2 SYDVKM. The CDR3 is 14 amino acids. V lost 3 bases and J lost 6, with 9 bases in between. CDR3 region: CASSFAGINSPLHF. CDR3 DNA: TGTGCCAGCAGTTTCGCAGGAATTAATTCACCCCTCCACTTT. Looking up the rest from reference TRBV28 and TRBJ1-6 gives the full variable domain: DVKVTQSSRYLVKRTGEKVFLECVQDMDHENMFWYRQDPGLGLRLIYFSYDVKMKEKGDIPEGYSVSREKKERFSLILESASTNQTSMYLCASSFAGINSPLHFGNGTRLTVT.

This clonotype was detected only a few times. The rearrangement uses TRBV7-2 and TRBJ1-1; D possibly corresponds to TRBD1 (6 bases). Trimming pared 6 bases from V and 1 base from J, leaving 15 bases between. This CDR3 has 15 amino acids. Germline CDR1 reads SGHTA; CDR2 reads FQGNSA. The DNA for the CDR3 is TGTGCCAGCAGTGGAGGGGGACGGACGAACACTGAAGCTTTCTTT. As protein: CASSGGGRTNTEAFF.

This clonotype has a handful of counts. DNA of the CDR3: TGTGCCAGCAGCCCCGGGACCCAAGAGACCCAGTACTTC. It encodes CASSPGTQETQYF. This chain connects TRBV7-2 to TRBJ2-5; D possibly matches TRBD1 or TRBD2 (5 bases each). Germline V gene lookup returns CDR1 SGHTA and CDR2 FQGNSA. The CDR3 covers 13 residues. Trimming took off 5 bases at V and 1 base at J, with 8 bases between the two ends. Combining the CDR3 with reference TRBV7-2 and TRBJ2-5 gives the whole variable domain GAGVSQSPSNKVTEKGKDVELRCDPISGHTALYWYRQSLGQGLEFLIYFQGNSAPDKSGLPSDRFSAERTGGSVSTLTIQRTQQEDSAVYLCASSPGTQETQYFGPGTRLLVL.